These 20 T cell receptor beta chains were sequenced from one sample in a study of tumor-infiltrating lymphocytes in localized non-small cell lung cancer. Data came from immunoSEQ multiplex PCR; TCRdb stores just in-frame clones and leaves some out. The repertoire holds about 14,000 clones, with 81% as singletons. Sequencing was carried out using lung tumor tissue. All receptors come from a human donor with non-small cell lung cancer.

V is TRBV7-9 and J is TRBJ2-5, with TRBD2 matching over 9 bases. The junction had 4 bases not matched to a gene; V was cut back by 1 base and J by 4 bases. Germline V lookup: CDR1 SEHNR, CDR2 FQNEAQ (reference sequence). The CDR3 is 15 amino acids. The DNA for the CDR3 is TGTGCCAGCAGCTTAGTACTAGCGGGTGCAGAGACCCAGTACTTC. The encoded protein is CASSLVLAGAETQYF.

Written as DNA, the CDR3 is TGTGCCAGCAGCTGGGCAGAGACTAACTATGGCTACACCTTC. Protein product: CASSWAETNYGYTF. V and J are TRBV11-2 and TRBJ1-2; D is uncertain. Per the germline V gene, CDR1 is SGHAT and CDR2 is FQNNGV. Trimming removed 4 bases from V and 0 bases from J, with 9 bases in between. The CDR3 runs to 14 residues. The full variable domain, rest sourced from reference TRBV11-2 and TRBJ1-2, is EAGVAQSPRYKIIEKRQSVAFWCNPISGHATLYWYQQILGQGPKLLIQFQNNGVVDDSQLPKDRFSAERLKGVDSTLKIQPAKLEDSAVYLCASSWAETNYGYTFGSGTRLTVV.

This clone was detected only a few times. V and J are TRBV5-1 and TRBJ2-3; D might be TRBD2 (5 bases). This CDR3 spans 13 amino acids. The V end lost 7 bases, the J end lost 2 bases, and 11 bases lay between the germline ends. In germline, CDR1 is SGHRS, CDR2 YFSETQ. CDR3 DNA sequence: TGCGCCAGCGGGCAGGAGGTCACAGATACGCAGTATTTT. It specifies CASGQEVTDTQYF.

The V call is TRBV11-2, the J call TRBJ2-7; D not certain. The CDR3 extends over 14 amino acids. CDR1 is SGHAT and CDR2 is FQNNGV in the germline V gene. V shed 1 base and J shed 2 bases, with 9 bases lying between them. CDR3 sequence (DNA): TGTGCCAGCAGCTTAGCCGGTCGTCCCTACGAGCAGTACTTC. This translates into CASSLAGRPYEQYF. The whole variable domain, filled in from reference TRBV11-2 and TRBJ2-7, reads EAGVAQSPRYKIIEKRQSVAFWCNPISGHATLYWYQQILGQGPKLLIQFQNNGVVDDSQLPKDRFSAERLKGVDSTLKIQPAKLEDSAVYLCASSLAGRPYEQYFGPGTRLTVT.

V and J are TRBV19 and TRBJ2-3; 7 nucleotides align to TRBD2. With 6 bases clipped from V and 2 bases from J, the junction kept 8 bases outside the gene matches. This CDR3 has 15 residues. The germline V gene encodes CDR1 LNHDA and CDR2 SQIVND (reference sequence). The CDR3 spells CASSRAGEPTDTQYF. CDR3 nucleotides: TGTGCCAGTAGCCGGGCGGGGGAACCCACAGATACGCAGTATTTT. Together with reference TRBV19 and TRBJ2-3, the CDR3 gives the full variable domain: DGGITQSPKYLFRKEGQNVTLSCEQNLNHDAMYWYRQDPGQGLRLIYYSQIVNDFQKGDIAEGYSVSREKKESFPLTVTSAQKNPTAFYLCASSRAGEPTDTQYFGPGTRLTVL.

The chain joins TRBV7-2 to TRBJ2-3; 9 positions agree with TRBD2. The CDR3 is 17 residues long. V shed 1 base, J shed 1 base, and the junction held 6 bases outside the gene matches. Germline V gene data show CDR1 as SGHTA and CDR2 as FQGNSA. The CDR3 nucleotides are TGTGCCAGCAGCTTAGAGGGACTAGCAGCCCGCACAGATACGCAGTATTTT. Translation: CASSLEGLAARTDTQYF.

This chain connects TRBV7-9 to TRBJ2-3, with D possibly being TRBD2 (6 bases). Trimming removed 2 bases at V and 5 bases at J, with 11 bases between. Germline CDR1 and CDR2: SEHNR and FQNEAQ (reference sequence). The CDR3 consists of 14 residues. The CDR3, as DNA: TGTGCCAGCAGCTTACAGGGAGGAGGAGATACGCAGTATTTT. It is translated as CASSLQGGGDTQYF.

The rearrangement uses TRBV6-6 and TRBJ1-1; tentative D call: TRBD1 (6 bases). The CDR3 spans 14 residues. Trimming cost V 6 bases and J 5 bases, with 16 bases left between them. CDR1 and CDR2 (germline): MNHNY, SVGAGI (reference sequence). The CDR3 loop is CASSTSGVGTEAFF. CDR3 DNA sequence: TGTGCCAGCAGCACCTCAGGGGTGGGGACTGAAGCTTTCTTT.

V usage is TRBV4-2 and J usage is TRBJ1-2, with D possibly TRBD1 on 5 matching bases. Germline lookup yields CDR1 LGHNA and CDR2 YNFKEQ. Trimming cost V 1 base and J 4 bases, with 7 bases left between them. The CDR3 is 13 amino acids. The CDR3 region has the DNA TGTGCCAGCAGCCAAGTCGGGGGCTATGGCTACACCTTC. Protein product: CASSQVGGYGYTF.

The chain joins TRBV7-9 to TRBJ2-1; D uncertain. The CDR3 loop spans 12 amino acids. Germline-derived CDR1 and CDR2 are SEHNR and FQNEAQ (reference sequence). V lost 4 bases and J 5 bases, leaving 6 bases between the germline ends. CDR3 residues: CASSSGDNEQFF. For the CDR3, the DNA is TGTGCCAGCAGCTCAGGAGACAATGAGCAGTTCTTC.

This clone is medium-sized. This sequence joins TRBV6-6 and TRBJ2-2, with D unresolved. CDR3 length: 14 amino acids. Trimming took off 0 bases at V and 6 bases at J, with 8 bases between the two ends. Germline assignment: CDR1 MNHNY and CDR2 SVGAGI (reference sequence). CDR3 region: CASSYSKWSGELFF. The DNA of the CDR3 is TGTGCCAGCAGTTACTCGAAGTGGTCCGGGGAGCTGTTTTTT.

The chain couples TRBV5-8 to TRBJ2-1; D not certain. Germline-derived CDR1 and CDR2 are SGHTS and YDEGEE. Trimming removed 0 bases at V and 4 bases at J, with 17 bases between. The CDR3 length is 17 residues. The CDR3: CASSLVGLEIRYNEQFF. For the CDR3, the DNA is TGTGCCAGCAGCTTGGTTGGGCTAGAAATTCGGTACAATGAGCAGTTCTTC.

V is TRBV19 and J is TRBJ2-7; the match to TRBD1 covers 8 bases. This CDR3 is built from 14 residues. The germline V gene has CDR1 LNHDA and CDR2 SQIVND (reference sequence). V lost 7 bases, J lost 3 bases, and 8 bases stayed unmatched. CDR3 sequence reads: CASTLGQGVYEQYF. The CDR3 region has the DNA TGTGCCAGTACCCTAGGACAGGGCGTCTACGAGCAGTACTTC. The full variable domain, its missing parts supplied by reference TRBV19 and TRBJ2-7, is DGGITQSPKYLFRKEGQNVTLSCEQNLNHDAMYWYRQDPGQGLRLIYYSQIVNDFQKGDIAEGYSVSREKKESFPLTVTSAQKNPTAFYLCASTLGQGVYEQYFGPGTRLTVT.

The gene calls are TRBV7-9 and TRBJ2-1; D unresolved. The ends were cut back, 1 base at V and 6 bases at J, with 7 bases in the middle. Looked up from germline, CDR1 is SEHNR and CDR2 is FQNEAQ (reference sequence). The CDR3 loop spans 13 amino acids. CDR3 amino acids: CASSLGGGNEQFF. Here the CDR3 DNA reads TGTGCCAGCAGCTTAGGGGGTGGCAATGAGCAGTTCTTC.

This chain connects TRBV5-1 to TRBJ2-1, with 8 bases aligning to TRBD2. This CDR3 is 17 amino acids long. Germline CDR1 is SGHRS and CDR2 is YFSETQ. V was pared by 4 bases and J by 2 bases, with 11 bases of the junction left unmatched. CDR3 in amino acids: CASSLMASGSTYNEQFF. CDR3 nucleotide sequence: TGCGCCAGCAGCCTCATGGCTAGCGGGTCCACCTACAATGAGCAGTTCTTC.

The chain employs TRBV5-1 and TRBJ2-7, with a tentative D call TRBD1 (5 bases). V was cut by 5 bases and J by 5 bases, with 17 bases left in between. Germline values: CDR1 SGHRS, CDR2 YFSETQ. This CDR3 spans 14 amino acids. This chain's CDR3 is CASSPGPRTNEQYF. CDR3 DNA: TGCGCCAGCAGTCCTGGACCACGGACAAACGAGCAGTACTTC.

A few counts support this clone. The gene calls are TRBV5-1 and TRBJ2-3; 12 positions agree with TRBD2. Trimming took 5 bases from V and 4 from J; bases not matched to a gene: 2. The CDR3 has 14 residues. The V gene's germline CDR1 is SGHRS and CDR2 YFSETQ. The CDR3 coding sequence is TGCGCCAGCAGGACTAGCGGGAGTGCAGATACGCAGTATTTT. It translates to CASRTSGSADTQYF.

This sequence joins TRBV5-1 and TRBJ2-1, with TRBD2 matching over 10 bases. The length of the CDR3 is 17 residues. Trimming took 4 bases from V and 0 from J; bases not matched to a gene: 7. CDR1 and CDR2 from the germline V gene are SGHRS and YFSETQ. The CDR3, as DNA: TGCGCCAGCAGCACAGGACTAGCGGACAGCTCCTACAATGAGCAGTTCTTC. It specifies CASSTGLADSSYNEQFF.

The chain combines TRBV6-6 with TRBJ1-2; 8 nucleotides line up with TRBD1. Germline V gene lookup returns CDR1 MNHNY and CDR2 SVGAGI (reference sequence). The CDR3 is 15 residues long. Unmatched junction bases numbered 10, after V lost 8 bases and J lost 2 bases. CDR3 sequence (DNA): TGTGCCAGCTTACCCGGACAGGGAGGGAACTATGGCTACACCTTC. This codes for CASLPGQGGNYGYTF.

The sample holds one count of this clone. V and J are TRBV27 and TRBJ1-2, with a tentative D call TRBD1 (5 bases). This CDR3 region has 16 residues. Trimming shortened V by 5 bases and J by 2 bases, and 18 bases separated the two germline ends. The germline CDR1 and CDR2 sequences are MNHEY and SMNVEV (reference sequence). Here the CDR3 DNA reads TGTGCCAGCAGTCCCGCGGGGGGACGGAAAAACTATGGCTACACCTTC. Its translation is CASSPAGGRKNYGYTF.